This T cell receptor beta chain was observed in a study of T cells in Graves' hyperthyroidism and ophthalmopathy. General observations from the study: In blood, most of the thyroid clonotypes expanded above 0.001 were also present.

RNA transcripts were the template for amplifying TCR beta CDR3 regions. Using the HTBI primer set, a first-round RT-PCR was run on the TCR CDR3. A single record per CDR3 protein comes from TCRdb applying MiXCR to the multiplex PCR reads. The table has hundreds of thousands of distinct CDR3 sequences, about 14% seen once. This clonotype was recorded at least ten times. The antigen is unknown. Clinical Activity Scores of at least 3, NOSPECS grades of at least 4 and durations under 3 months characterized ophthalmopathy patients. Every diagnosis used clinical symptoms, serum thyroxine and TRAb, thyroid ultrasound and orbital computed tomography. The sequence was obtained from a woman in her 40s with Graves' ophthalmopathy. The sample comprised blood.

Here the CDR3 reads CASSIVGTGGPGETQYF. CDR3 in DNA: TGTGCCAGTAGTATAGTGGGAACGGGAGGGCCTGGGGAGACCCAGTACTTC. The V call is TRBV19, the J call TRBJ2-5; TRBD2 aligns across 8 bases. Looked up from germline, CDR1 is LNHDA and CDR2 is SQIVND (reference sequence). The CDR3 sequence is 17 residues long. J lost 5 bases, V lost 1 base, and 12 bases had no gene match.